Below, 7 T cell receptor beta chains from the same sample are listed, as sequenced in a study of molecular identifiers for immune sequencing clone quantification. TCRdb re-called the PCR reads with MiXCR, one entry per CDR3 protein. The table shows around 470,000 distinct CDR3 sequences, with 25% occurring only once. The sequencing input was naive CD8+ T cells from blood, with Jurkat cell RNA spiked in. Subset here: FACS-sorted CD8+CD4-CCR7+CD45RA+ naive T cells. These receptors all stem from a human donor in good health. Some libraries in this study had Jurkat cell RNA spiked in.

The V gene is TRBV12-3 or TRBV12-4, the J gene TRBJ2-1; 9 bases fit TRBD1. The CDR3 contains 14 residues. V dropped 5 bases and J dropped 10; count of bases not matched to a gene: 9. This CDR3 is CASSTGTGSYEQFF. In DNA form, the CDR3 reads TGTGCCAGCAGTACCGGGACAGGGTCATACGAGCAGTTCTTC.

This clonotype was seen many times. The V and J genes are TRBV27 and TRBJ2-4, with unresolved D. In germline, CDR1 is MNHEY, CDR2 SMNVEV (reference sequence). CDR3 length: 18 residues. V shed 2 bases and J shed 0 bases, with 17 bases lying between them. The CDR3 sequence: CASSLIGPLSVAKNIQYF. As DNA, the CDR3 is TGTGCCAGCAGTTTAATTGGCCCGCTCTCAGTAGCCAAAAACATTCAGTACTTC.

The sample holds many counts of this clonotype. V and J are TRBV11-2 and TRBJ2-7; D is ambiguous. This CDR3 is 14 amino acids long. CDR1 and CDR2 (germline): SGHAT, FQNNGV. Trimming stripped 5 bases from V and 5 bases from J, with 16 bases between. The DNA for the CDR3 is TGTGCCAGCAGCCCACGTTCTCCCGAGGACGAGCAGTACTTC. Residues: CASSPRSPEDEQYF.

The rearrangement links TRBV10-2 to TRBJ1-2; D is uncertain. CDR1 is WSHSY, CDR2 SAAADI, per germline. The germline V and J ends were trimmed by 0 bases and 8 bases, with 16 bases remaining between them. The CDR3 sequence is 15 residues long. The CDR3 protein is CASSESNLSPRGYTF. The CDR3, as DNA: TGCGCCAGCAGTGAGTCGAATTTAAGCCCCCGGGGCTACACCTTC.

At least ten counts were recorded for this clonotype. The chain combines TRBV20-1 with TRBJ2-3; 9 bases align to TRBD1. Per the germline V gene, CDR1 is DFQATT and CDR2 is SNEGSKA (reference sequence). CDR3 length: 14 residues. This chain's CDR3 is CSCNSGTGMYTQYF. DNA for the CDR3: TGCAGCTGCAACTCTGGGACAGGGATGTATACGCAGTATTTT.

There are many counts of this clonotype. The CDR3 DNA reads as TGTGCCAGCAGTCCCCTCCAGGGCCCAGATACGCAGTATTTT. Translating it yields CASSPLQGPDTQYF. The chain has TRBV28 and TRBJ2-3; D may be TRBD1 (5 bases). Trimming pared 5 bases from V and 4 bases from J, leaving 13 bases between. This CDR3 spans 14 amino acids. Per germline, CDR1 MDHEN and CDR2 SYDVKM.

This clonotype was observed many times. This sequence joins TRBV6-2 or TRBV6-3 and TRBJ1-1; 12 nucleotides align to TRBD1. V trimming: 6 bases; J trimming: 6 bases; junction bases outside the gene matches: 5. The CDR3 covers 14 residues. Germline values: CDR1 MNHEY, CDR2 SVGEGT. The CDR3 loop is CASSYGTGGSEAFF. CDR3 DNA: TGTGCCAGCAGCTACGGGACAGGGGGCTCTGAAGCTTTCTTT.